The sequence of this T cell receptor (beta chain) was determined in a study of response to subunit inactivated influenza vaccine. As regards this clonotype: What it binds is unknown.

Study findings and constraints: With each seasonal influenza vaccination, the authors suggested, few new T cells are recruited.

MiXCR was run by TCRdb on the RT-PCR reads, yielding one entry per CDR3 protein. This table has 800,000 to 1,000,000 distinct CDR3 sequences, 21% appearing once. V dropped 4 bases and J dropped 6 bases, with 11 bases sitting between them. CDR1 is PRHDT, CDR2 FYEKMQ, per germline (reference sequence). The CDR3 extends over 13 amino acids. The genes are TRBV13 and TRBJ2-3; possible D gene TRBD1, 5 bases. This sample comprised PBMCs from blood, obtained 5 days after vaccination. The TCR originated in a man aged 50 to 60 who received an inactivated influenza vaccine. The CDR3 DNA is TGTGCCAGCAGCTCCCCGACAGCTGATACGCAGTATTTT. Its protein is CASSSPTADTQYF.